This TCR beta chain is drawn from a study of blood T cell repertoires in COVID-19 (dated by TCRdb to 2018 to 2021). For the study in its entirety: Samples from collaborators originated in the United States, Italy and Spain and spanned both the acute and convalescent phases of COVID-19. The prospective study material was composed of cDNA or gDNA derived from T cells, B-cell-depleted T cells, or PBMCs. Subjects who had been exposed to COVID-19, were actively infected with it, or had recovered from it provided the deeply sampled blood TCRbeta repertoires that made up the dataset. The repertoires were released in a freely available public database meant as a resource for research on the immune response to SARS-CoV-2. The samples were drawn from two sources: the first 160 participants of the ongoing ImmuneRACE study, and 1,000 to 1,500 subjects contributed by 6 global collaborators. Nearly every sample came with metadata listing a de-identified subject ID, COVID-19 status, age in years and sex. Where HLA class I and class II types were available, the types were taken from metadata supplied by the sample provider, not from assay-based typing. Overall results and qualifications from the work: Clinical and demographic metadata were provided uncurated, with the amount varying by source and participant.

This clone was detected only a few times. Its antigen is currently not known. No base qualities exist here, and no much larger clone lies one base off it. Other DNA sequences from this sample encode an identical CDR3 as well. TCRbeta CDR3 regions were amplified from genomic DNA using the immunoSEQ Assay, a bias-controlled multiplex PCR. The original pipeline was this. The number of nucleated cells in each sample was estimated by amplification of reference gene primers within the assay. To quantify the absolute abundance of each unique TCRbeta CDR3 rearrangement, sequence reads were collapsed and filtered. For each sample, productive Simpson clonality was calculated by taking the square root of Simpson's diversity index across productive rearrangements. TCRdb holds this immuneACCESS table with in-frame rearrangements only. Some clones are missing; in checked studies, unresolved V genes explain under half, and the rest has no known cause. The V and J calls and clone size were taken over from that table, and D and trimming were inferred from the DNA. The sample table records about 47,000 clones; roughly 80% of these occur just once. The ten largest account for 8.8% of the sample.

V is trimmed back by 5 bases and J by 5 bases, and the junction contains 10 bases that no gene match accounts for. The CDR3 sequence holds 14 residues, the cysteine and phenylalanine included. The only DNA kept is the CDR3, 42 bases in frame from the first base. The germline V gene (reference sequence) gives CDR1 as GTSNPN and CDR2 as SVGIG. Each collaborating institution followed its own protocols to collect whole blood in K2EDTA tubes. Collaborator samples were shipped for TCRbeta analysis as frozen whole blood, isolated PBMCs, or DNA extracted from either sample type. The sequenced sample was peripheral blood. Here the chain combines TRBV30 and TRBJ1-2, with TRBD1 identical over 8 junction bases. This TCR was sampled from a man aged 55 to 70 with acute or convalescent COVID-19. CDR3 protein: CAWENRGTYYGYTF. The base sequence is TGTGCCTGGGAAAACAGGGGGACCTATTATGGCTACACCTTC.